The 28 T cell receptor beta chains presented below share a single source sample, sequenced in a study of T cell changes during pregnancy in multiple sclerosis. Clones were sequenced by immunoSEQ multiplex PCR, and TCRdb holds only the in-frame ones, with some missing. The sample has about 83,000 clones; 91% are singletons. This specimen was PBMCs, taken in the first trimester of pregnancy. The receptors originated from a female donor in good health, serving as a control in a pregnancy study. Some clones in this sample may be carry-over from other donors' samples.

The chain carries TRBV29-1 and TRBJ2-7, with TRBD1 identical over 8 bases. The trim removed 3 bases at V and 3 bases at J, leaving 4 bases unmatched. Germline V gives CDR1 SQVTM, CDR2 ANQGSEA. The CDR3 consists of 13 residues. The CDR3: CSVEDDRGYEQYF. CDR3 DNA: TGCAGCGTTGAGGACGACAGGGGCTACGAGCAGTACTTC.

This chain connects TRBV4-2 to TRBJ2-1, with 9 bases lining up with TRBD2. V gave up 2 bases and J gave up 0 bases; unmatched junction bases: 8. The germline gives CDR1 LGHNA, CDR2 YNFKEQ. This CDR3 contains 18 residues. DNA of the CDR3: TGTGCCAGCAGCCAACGGGGGGTAGCGGGGGACTCCTACAATGAGCAGTTCTTC. It yields the protein CASSQRGVAGDSYNEQFF.

This clone was seen a single time. This chain links TRBV7-8 with TRBJ1-4; 7 nucleotides align to TRBD1. V lost 5 bases and J lost 6; bases outside the gene matches: 12. The CDR3 spans 16 residues. CDR1 SGHVS and CDR2 FQNEAQ come from the germline V gene. CDR3 nucleotides: TGTGCCAGCAGCCAAACCCGACAGGGCGGCGATGAAAAACTGTTTTTT. As protein: CASSQTRQGGDEKLFF.

The genes are TRBV6-5 and TRBJ2-2, with D tentatively TRBD1 (6 bases). CDR1 is MNHEY, CDR2 SVGAGI, per germline. The germline V and J ends were trimmed by 0 bases and 4 bases, with 12 bases remaining between them. CDR3 length: 16 amino acids. The DNA for the CDR3 is TGTGCCAGCAGTTACTCGTACAGGGAGAGCACCGGGGAGCTGTTTTTT. This encodes CASSYSYRESTGELFF.

This chain uses TRBV6-5 with TRBJ2-2, with TRBD1 identical over 7 bases. The CDR3 has 15 amino acids. Per the germline V gene, CDR1 is MNHEY and CDR2 is SVGAGI. J was trimmed by 3 bases and V by 2 bases; bases with no gene match: 3. The CDR3 DNA reads TGTGCCAGCAGTTACCGACAGGGTGACACCGGGGAGCTGTTTTTT. Translating gives CASSYRQGDTGELFF.

The chain is built from TRBV19 and TRBJ1-4; 10 bases agree with TRBD1. The CDR3 spans 14 residues. V shed 6 bases, J shed 7 bases, and the junction held 5 bases outside the gene matches. The germline CDR1 and CDR2 sequences are LNHDA and SQIVND (reference sequence). As DNA, the CDR3 is TGTGCCAGTAGGACGACAGGGGGCGGTGAAAAACTGTTTTTT. Protein product: CASRTTGGGEKLFF.

V usage is TRBV11-2 and J usage is TRBJ1-2; D unclear. Germline V CDR1 and CDR2: SGHAT, FQNNGV. The CDR3 runs to 12 residues. V lost 4 bases, J lost 5 bases, and 8 bases lay in between. The CDR3 region has the DNA TGTGCCAGCAGCTCGATGACTTATGGCTACACCTTC. Translating it yields CASSSMTYGYTF.

This sequence joins TRBV5-6 and TRBJ1-4; 7 nucleotides agree with TRBD1. Losses at the gene ends were 4 bases for V and 8 bases for J; bases not matched to a gene: 14. The CDR3 loop spans 16 amino acids. From germline, CDR1 is SGHDT and CDR2 YYEEEE. CDR3: CASSHGLDRVGEKLFF. In DNA form, the CDR3 reads TGTGCCAGCAGCCACGGATTAGACAGGGTAGGGGAAAAACTGTTTTTT.

The rearrangement joins TRBV9 to TRBJ2-5; 13 bases are shared with TRBD2. CDR3 length: 15 residues. Germline lookup yields CDR1 SGDLS and CDR2 YYNGEE. J was trimmed by 3 bases and V by 4 bases; bases with no gene match: 3. Here the CDR3 DNA reads TGTGCCAGCAGCCTCGGACTAGCGGGAGAAGAGACCCAGTACTTC. This translates into CASSLGLAGEETQYF.

The chain combines TRBV19 with TRBJ2-3; D not certain. The germline gives CDR1 LNHDA, CDR2 SQIVND (reference sequence). This CDR3 contains 15 residues. Trimming left V 4 bases short and J 2 bases short, with 13 bases between. This CDR3 reads CASSRSRPATDTQYF. The CDR3 DNA reads TGTGCCAGTAGTAGGTCTAGGCCCGCCACAGATACGCAGTATTTT.

The V and J genes are TRBV5-1 and TRBJ2-1; the match to TRBD2 covers 8 bases. The CDR3 extends over 16 amino acids. V lost 0 bases, J lost 6 bases, and 8 bases stayed unmatched. CDR1 is SGHRS, CDR2 YFSETQ, per germline. The CDR3 loop is CASSLGPGGGLNEQFF. CDR3 bases: TGCGCCAGCAGCTTGGGGCCCGGGGGGGGTCTCAATGAGCAGTTCTTC.

In this sample, this clone turned up a few times. CDR3 nucleotides: TGTGCCAGCAGTTTAGGCGACAGGGCCACCGGGGAGCTGTTTTTT. It yields the protein CASSLGDRATGELFF. The rearrangement joins TRBV28 to TRBJ2-2, with TRBD1 matching 7 bases. V shed 2 bases and J 4 bases; nucleotides not matched to a gene: 4. The germline V gene has CDR1 MDHEN and CDR2 SYDVKM. The CDR3 has 15 amino acids.

The chain has TRBV12-5 and TRBJ2-7; weak D call: TRBD2 (5 bases). Germline loops: CDR1 LGHNT, CDR2 FRNRAP. V was clipped by 2 bases and J by 2 bases, with 31 bases between them. The CDR3 consists of 21 residues. The CDR3 bases are TGTGCTAGTGGTTTGTCGGCCAGAACCGGGATAGCGACTTGGATTCCCTACGAGCAGTACTTC. Its protein is CASGLSARTGIATWIPYEQYF.

Comments on this clone: A junction end diverges from the germline sequence, so it may reflect a read error. The chain combines TRBV7-9 with TRBJ1-2; D not certain. CDR3 length equals 16 residues. Germline-derived CDR1 and CDR2 are SEHNR and FQNEAQ (reference sequence). Here the CDR3 reads CASRLDGRGPNYGYTF. CDR3 in DNA: TGTGCCAGCAGATTAGACGGTCGGGGTCCTAACTATGGCTACACCTTC. The full variable domain, rest sourced from reference TRBV7-9 and TRBJ1-2, is DTGVSQNPRHKITKRGQNVTFRCDPISEHNRLYWYRQTLGQGPEFLTYFQNEAQLEKSRLLSDRFSAERPKGSFSTLEIQRTEQGDSAMYLCASRLDGRGPNYGYTFGSGTRLTVV.

The rearrangement links TRBV7-5 to TRBJ2-5; TRBD2 reflects the table's D call only, with no check against the DNA. TRBV7-5 counts as a pseudogene. The CDR3 is 16 amino acids. This CDR3 reads CARSSQLAGVEETQYF. DNA for the CDR3: TGTGCCAGAAGCTCCCAACTAGCGGGAGTCGAAGAGACCCAGTACTTC.

This clone has a single count. CDR3 residues: CASSSGQGGDEQFF. The CDR3 region has the DNA TGTGCCAGTAGTTCGGGACAGGGGGGGGATGAGCAGTTCTTC. V gene TRBV19 combines with J gene TRBJ2-1; TRBD1 agrees at 11 bases. This CDR3 region has 14 residues. V was pared by 5 bases and J by 8 bases, with 5 bases of the junction left unmatched. CDR1 and CDR2 from the germline V gene are LNHDA and SQIVND (reference sequence).

The J gene is TRBJ2-1, the V gene TRBV7-9; 14 bases agree with TRBD2. CDR3 size: 15 residues. The trim removed 5 bases at V and 10 bases at J, leaving 7 bases unmatched. The V gene's germline CDR1 is SEHNR and CDR2 FQNEAQ (reference sequence). CDR3 in amino acids: CASSGTSGGYGEQFF. CDR3 coding DNA: TGTGCCAGCAGCGGGACTAGCGGGGGATATGGAGAGCAGTTCTTC.

Here the CDR3 reads CASSLWAGLGNEQYF. In nucleotides, the CDR3 is TGTGCCAGCAGCTTGTGGGCAGGGTTGGGAAACGAGCAGTACTTC. The genes are TRBV5-4 and TRBJ2-7; a weak D match, TRBD1 (5 bases). This CDR3 region has 15 residues. V lost 1 base to trimming and J lost 5 bases, with 16 bases between them. The V gene's germline CDR1 is SGHNT and CDR2 YYREEE (reference sequence).

V is TRBV4-3 and J is TRBJ1-1; D may be TRBD1 (6 bases). Trimming removed 4 bases at V and 11 bases at J, with 20 bases between. Germline assignment: CDR1 LGHNA and CDR2 YSLEER. The CDR3 has 14 residues. DNA of the CDR3: TGCGCCAGCAGCCCCGGGACATTACAAGGGTGGGCTTTCTTT. Encoded protein: CASSPGTLQGWAFF.

The V gene is TRBV1, the J gene TRBJ2-7; TRBD2, the table's D call, was not compared with the DNA. TRBV1 is given as a pseudogene. The CDR3 is made up of 17 amino acids. The CDR3 DNA follows: TGCACCAGCAGCCAGATGGTGGAGGCCCGGGAGAACTACGAGCAGTACTTC. This gives the protein CTSSQMVEARENYEQYF.

The CDR3 bases are TGTGCCAGCACCAAAACCGGGACAGGGGTCTACGAGCAGTACTTC. As protein: CASTKTGTGVYEQYF. The chain employs TRBV6-5 and TRBJ2-7; 10 nucleotides agree with TRBD1. The J segment lost 3 bases and the V segment lost 7 bases, leaving 9 bases of the junction unmatched. The CDR3 loop spans 15 amino acids. Germline lookup yields CDR1 MNHEY and CDR2 SVGAGI.

This clone was counted only a few times. The chain combines TRBV5-4 with TRBJ1-6; D is unclear. The germline V gene encodes CDR1 SGHNT and CDR2 YYREEE (reference sequence). The length of the CDR3 is 15 residues. Trimming took off 0 bases at V and 6 bases at J, with 10 bases between the two ends. The CDR3 DNA follows: TGTGCCAGCAGCTTGGCGCGGAGGACTAATTCACCCCTCCACTTT. It yields the protein CASSLARRTNSPLHF.

The CDR3 protein is CASSLAGPPDSGNTIYF. In DNA form, the CDR3 reads TGTGCCAGCAGCCTCGCGGGACCGCCGGACTCTGGAAACACCATATATTTT. The chain has TRBV7-3 and TRBJ1-3; D might be TRBD1 (5 bases). The CDR3 spans 17 residues. Germline V gene lookup returns CDR1 SGHTA and CDR2 FQGTGA. The germline V and J ends were trimmed by 5 bases and 0 bases, with 17 bases remaining between them.

This chain connects TRBV29-1 to TRBJ1-3; 10 bases map to TRBD1. Germline CDR1 is SQVTM and CDR2 is ANQGSEA. The V gene end was trimmed by 1 base and the J gene end by 1 base; junction bases not matched to a gene: 1. This CDR3 has 15 amino acids. The CDR3 nucleotides are TGCAGCGTTGAAGGGGACAGGGGTTCTGGAAACACCATATATTTT. Amino acid sequence: CSVEGDRGSGNTIYF.

The DNA of the CDR3 is TGTGCCAGCAGCTTAGGGGGCCAACGGAATGAGCAGTTCTTC. The encoded protein is CASSLGGQRNEQFF. This sequence joins TRBV11-3 and TRBJ2-1; TRBD1 is a possible D gene (5 bases). Trimming cost V 1 base and J 7 bases, with 11 bases left between them. Germline-derived CDR1 and CDR2 are SGHNT and YENEEA. This CDR3 is 14 amino acids long.

The CDR3 nucleotides are TGTGCCAGCAGTCTGACTAGCGGGGCCTACAATGAGCAGTTCTTC. Protein product: CASSLTSGAYNEQFF. The rearrangement links TRBV6-5 to TRBJ2-1, with 11 bases that match TRBD2. The CDR3 contains 15 residues. Germline CDR1 is MNHEY and CDR2 is SVGAGI. Trimming at V came to 5 bases and at J to 2 bases, leaving 2 bases not matched to a gene.

The rearrangement uses TRBV4-1 and TRBJ2-7; 8 bases align to TRBD1. The V gene end was trimmed by 1 base and the J gene end by 7 bases; junction bases not matched to a gene: 9. Per the germline V gene, CDR1 is MGHRA and CDR2 is YSYEKL. The CDR3 length is 15 residues. CDR3 in DNA: TGCGCCAGCAGCCAAGTAGGCAGGGGGCTCGGTGAGCAGTACTTC. This gives the protein CASSQVGRGLGEQYF.

V usage is TRBV30 and J usage is TRBJ2-1, with a tentative D call TRBD1 (6 bases). Germline assignment: CDR1 GTSNPN and CDR2 SVGIG (reference sequence). V gave up 5 bases and J gave up 0 bases, with 14 bases separating them. The CDR3 totals 15 residues. CDR3 protein: CAWHVRGSSYNEQFF. CDR3 in DNA: TGTGCCTGGCACGTTAGGGGGAGCTCCTACAATGAGCAGTTCTTC.